The 19 T cell receptor beta chains below all came from one sample that was sequenced in a study of Graves' ophthalmopathy and Graves' hyperthyroidism. Beta-chain TCR CDR3 regions were amplified from RNA transcripts. First-round RT-PCR employed HTBI primers, with a second-round multiplex PCR after it. TCRdb independently ran MiXCR on the multiplex PCR reads; one entry per CDR3 protein. The data hold a few hundred thousand distinct CDR3 sequences, with less than 45% observed a single time. The source material was peripheral blood or thyroid tissue (not recorded which). All receptors come from an adult man with Graves' hyperthyroidism.

This sequence joins TRBV7-9 and TRBJ2-2, with 9 bases lining up with TRBD1. This CDR3 comprises 18 residues. With V trimmed by 5 bases and J by 0 bases, 10 bases remained unmatched. CDR1 is SEHNR and CDR2 is FQNEAQ in the germline V gene (reference sequence). The CDR3 spells CASSAVGTGPANTGELFF. The CDR3 DNA follows: TGTGCCAGCAGCGCTGTCGGGACAGGGCCCGCGAACACCGGGGAGCTGTTTTTT.

The chain joins TRBV20-1 to TRBJ2-5, with D perhaps TRBD1 (6 bases). The CDR3 runs to 17 residues. Germline V CDR1 and CDR2: DFQATT, SNEGSKA (reference sequence). V gave up 5 bases and J gave up 5 bases, with 27 bases separating them. The CDR3: CSALREGDTLGRETQYF. CDR3 nucleotide sequence: TGCAGTGCTCTCAGGGAAGGGGACACCCTGGGGCGGGAGACCCAGTACTTC.

This clonotype was detected a few times. This rearrangement joins TRBV27 to TRBJ1-1; perhaps TRBD1 as D (6 bases). Germline V gene lookup returns CDR1 MNHEY and CDR2 SMNVEV (reference sequence). This CDR3 has 13 residues. V lost 6 bases and J lost 3, with 11 bases in between. CDR3 DNA sequence: TGTGCCAGCAGATACACAGGGTACACTGAAGCTTTCTTT. This gives the protein CASRYTGYTEAFF.

The chain recombines TRBV19 with TRBJ2-3, with 11 bases lining up with TRBD1. V was clipped by 5 bases and J by 3 bases; unmatched bases: 1. CDR3 size: 14 residues. Germline V gene sequence: CDR1 LNHDA, CDR2 SQIVND (reference sequence). CDR3 sequence: CASSGTGGTDTQYF. The CDR3 DNA reads TGTGCCAGTAGTGGGACAGGGGGTACAGATACGCAGTATTTT.

Of note for this clonotype: A much more abundant neighbour one base away suggests this may be a read error. The chain is built from TRBV5-1 and TRBJ1-1; D unresolved. Germline CDR1 is SGHRS and CDR2 is YFSETQ. The CDR3 spans 15 residues. Trimming took off 1 base at V and 3 bases at J, with 13 bases between the two ends. The CDR3 is CASSLTEGRDTEAFF. The CDR3 nucleotides are TGCGCCAGCAGCTTGACAGAGGGTAGGGACACTGAAGCTTTCTTT.

This clonotype has a count of ten or more. V is TRBV5-1 and J is TRBJ2-7; TRBD2 agrees at 8 bases. CDR3 length: 15 amino acids. Trimming removed 4 bases from V and 3 bases from J; junction bases left unmatched: 9. Germline V gives CDR1 SGHRS, CDR2 YFSETQ. In DNA, the CDR3 is TGCGCCAGCAGCGTATCGGGGGGGGGTTACTACGAGCAGTACTTC. This sequence encodes CASSVSGGGYYEQYF.

This clonotype appeared a few times. The chain joins TRBV12-3 or TRBV12-4 to TRBJ1-6; 7 nucleotides agree with TRBD1. The V segment lost 3 bases and the J segment 5 bases; nucleotides outside the gene matches: 4. This CDR3 has 15 amino acids. CDR3 DNA: TGTGCCAGCAGTTTCGGTGACAGGGATAATTCACCCCTCCACTTT. Its translation is CASSFGDRDNSPLHF.

This clonotype was picked up many times. The V and J genes are TRBV7-8 and TRBJ2-7; 8 bases are a match to TRBD1. This CDR3 has 15 residues. After removal of 5 bases from V and 1 base from J, the junction contained 7 bases not matched to a gene. CDR1 SGHVS and CDR2 FQNEAQ come from the germline V gene. This CDR3 is CASSHRQGPSYEQYF. Written as DNA, the CDR3 is TGTGCCAGCAGCCACCGACAGGGGCCTTCCTACGAGCAGTACTTC.

This clonotype was counted many times. The chain is built from TRBV7-9 and TRBJ1-1; D is unclear. The V and J ends lost 5 bases and 1 base respectively, with 5 bases between them. This CDR3 contains 12 residues. Germline values: CDR1 SEHNR, CDR2 FQNEAQ (reference sequence). CDR3 bases: TGTGCCAGCAGCCCGGCGAACACTGAAGCTTTCTTT. Its translation: CASSPANTEAFF.

This clonotype showed up many times. The genes are TRBV20-1 and TRBJ2-7, with D unresolved. This CDR3 has 14 residues. V was cut by 4 bases and J by 4 bases, with 17 bases left in between. Germline V gene sequence: CDR1 DFQATT, CDR2 SNEGSKA (reference sequence). CDR3 loop: CSAIAPSDPYEQYF. As DNA, the CDR3 is TGCAGTGCTATCGCTCCGTCAGATCCTTACGAGCAGTACTTC.

As regards this clonotype: Sequence at one end of the junction differs from germline and may be a read error. The V gene is TRBV10-3, the J gene TRBJ1-1, with TRBD1 matching over 9 bases. The CDR3 runs 14 residues. The germline V gene has CDR1 ENHRY and CDR2 SYGVKD. In DNA form, the CDR3 reads TGTGCCAGCAGTTCATACAGGGGGCTATCTGAAGCTTTCTTT. This codes for CASSSYRGLSEAFF.

A note on this clonotype: The conserved closing phenylalanine or tryptophan is absent in this CDR3, likely reflecting a read error. This chain connects TRBV13 to TRBJ2-5, with a weak D call TRBD2 (5 bases). The CDR3 contains 14 residues. Germline V gene data show CDR1 as PRHDT and CDR2 as FYEKMQ (reference sequence). The CDR3 region has the DNA TGCGCCAGCAGCCTAGGACGACTACAAGAGACCCAGTACCTC. Its protein is CASSLGRLQETQYL.

Notes on this clonotype: One end of the junction is discordant with germline, which a read error may explain. The chain is built from TRBV5-1 and TRBJ1-4, with 8 bases lining up with TRBD1. The CDR3 has 15 amino acids. Germline V CDR1 and CDR2: SGHRS, YFSETQ. For the CDR3, the DNA is TGTGCCAGCAGCCTCGGGACAGGTTCTAATGAAAAACTGTTTTTT. Translating it yields CASSLGTGSNEKLFF.

A few counts support this clonotype. The chain combines TRBV20-1 with TRBJ1-2; possibly TRBD1 for D (6 bases). CDR3 length: 15 amino acids. The ends were cut back, 3 bases at V and 3 bases at J, with 17 bases in the middle. Germline-derived CDR1 and CDR2 are DFQATT and SNEGSKA (reference sequence). CDR3: CSARPTGTVDYGYTF. CDR3 sequence (DNA): TGCAGTGCTAGGCCTACAGGGACCGTAGACTATGGCTACACCTTC.

The rearrangement joins TRBV5-4 to TRBJ2-2, with D perhaps matching TRBD2 (6 bases). CDR1 SGHNT and CDR2 YYREEE come from the germline V gene (reference sequence). This CDR3 spans 16 amino acids. V lost 4 bases and J lost 3, with 16 bases in between. CDR3 region: CASSGGTEIYTGELFF. CDR3 nucleotides: TGTGCCAGCAGCGGGGGGACGGAGATTTACACCGGGGAGCTGTTTTTT.

About this clonotype itself: Since a much larger clone is just one base distant, this may be a read error. J is TRBJ1-5 and V is TRBV7-9, with TRBD1 as a possible D gene (5 bases). The germline V and J ends were trimmed by 5 bases and 13 bases, with 15 bases remaining between them. The CDR3 sequence is 12 residues long. Per the germline V gene, CDR1 is SEHNR and CDR2 is FQNEAQ (reference sequence). DNA for the CDR3: TGTGCCAGCAGCCCAGAGGGGCATGTTCAGCATTTT. This sequence encodes CASSPEGHVQHF.

The chain has TRBV10-2 and TRBJ2-5; the match to TRBD2 covers 10 bases. Unmatched junction bases numbered 10, after V lost 2 bases and J lost 1 base. The CDR3 length is 18 residues. Germline V lookup: CDR1 WSHSY, CDR2 SAAADI. The CDR3 loop is CASSEASGRASVQETQYF. The DNA for the CDR3 is TGCGCCAGCAGTGAGGCCAGCGGGAGGGCCTCCGTCCAAGAGACCCAGTACTTC.

The genes are TRBV2 and TRBJ1-5, with 12 bases lining up with TRBD1. This CDR3 comprises 16 residues. Germline V gene data show CDR1 as SNHLY and CDR2 as FYNNEI. J lost 7 bases, V lost 6 bases, and 10 bases had no gene match. CDR3 nucleotides: TGTGCCAGCAGCCCGACGGGACAGGGGGCTTTGCAGCCCCAGCATTTT. It translates to CASSPTGQGALQPQHF.

In its sample, this clonotype was seen many times. The chain combines TRBV13 with TRBJ2-7; 8 bases line up with TRBD2. V shed 1 base and J 5 bases; nucleotides not matched to a gene: 4. Germline CDR1 and CDR2: PRHDT and FYEKMQ (reference sequence). CDR3 length equals 14 residues. CDR3 bases: TGTGCCAGCAGCTTAGTCGGGAGGGCCAACGAGCAGTACTTC. This encodes CASSLVGRANEQYF.